The 23 T cell receptor beta chains presented below share a single source sample, sequenced in a study of beta chain features in type 1 diabetes (dated by TCRdb to the late 2010s). Receptor libraries were prepared by the immunoSEQ multiplex PCR assay. The High Capacity cDNA Reverse Transcription Kit was used to reverse transcribe all of the isolated RNA, meaning that expressed TCRB transcripts were what got sequenced. TCRdb retrieved this table from immuneACCESS and kept in-frame rearrangements only. Not all clones are present; in checked studies, unresolved V genes account for under half, and no reason is known for the remainder. The sample contains hundreds of thousands of clones, 17% of them found a single time. The ten top clones hold about 0.025% of the sample. Input material: naive CD4+ T cells from blood. Sample cell subset or site, as interpreted from the label and publication: true naive CD4+ T cells. These receptors were taken from a young woman in good health.

The chain employs TRBV10-3 and TRBJ1-3, with D unresolved. Germline V gene data show CDR1 as ENHRY and CDR2 as SYGVKD. Trimming shortened V by 7 bases and J by 0 bases, and 13 bases separated the two germline ends. This CDR3 is built from 15 residues. This CDR3 reads CAIMAGPVSGNTIYF. CDR3 nucleotides: TGTGCCATCATGGCAGGACCCGTCTCTGGAAACACCATATATTTT.

This clone showed up just a few times. The CDR3 DNA follows: TGTGCCAGCAGCTTAGCGGGCCTAGCGGGTTACGAGCAGTACTTC. This gives the protein CASSLAGLAGYEQYF. The genes are TRBV7-2 and TRBJ2-7; 8 positions match TRBD2. The V gene end was trimmed by 0 bases and the J gene end by 4 bases; junction bases not matched to a gene: 5. This CDR3 spans 15 amino acids. Germline lookup yields CDR1 SGHTA and CDR2 FQGNSA.

The V and J genes are TRBV27 and TRBJ2-1; D possibly corresponds to TRBD1 (5 bases). Germline V gene data show CDR1 as MNHEY and CDR2 as SMNVEV (reference sequence). The length of the CDR3 is 15 residues. Trimming left V 4 bases short and J 0 bases short, with 10 bases between. CDR3 coding DNA: TGTGCCAGCAGTTCAGGGCGGAGCTCCTACAATGAGCAGTTCTTC. It codes for CASSSGRSSYNEQFF.

The chain carries TRBV29-1 and TRBJ2-3; D remains ambiguous. This CDR3 has 13 residues. Germline V lookup: CDR1 SQVTM, CDR2 ANQGSEA. The V end was cut by 4 bases, the J end by 2 bases, with 10 bases between. The CDR3 region has the DNA TGCAGCGTTGGCCGTAGGCCCACAGATACGCAGTATTTT. Translation gives CSVGRRPTDTQYF.

Written as DNA, the CDR3 is TGTGCCAGCAGCTTAGGACAGGGTTTTGATGAAGCTTTCTTT. Residues: CASSLGQGFDEAFF. The V gene is TRBV7-9, the J gene TRBJ1-1; 7 bases line up with TRBD1. This CDR3 is built from 14 residues. The junction had 6 bases not matched to a gene; V was cut back by 1 base and J by 7 bases. The germline CDR1 and CDR2 sequences are SEHNR and FQNEAQ (reference sequence).

This chain joins TRBV7-2 and TRBJ2-7; no firm D call. The V gene lost 5 bases and the J gene lost 4 bases, with 9 bases spanning the gap. This CDR3 is built from 12 residues. CDR1 and CDR2 (germline): SGHTA, FQGNSA. The CDR3 region has the DNA TGTGCCAGCAGCCGCGGACCGTACGAGCAGTACTTC. Its translation: CASSRGPYEQYF.

This clone was picked up many times. In DNA form, the CDR3 reads TGTGCCAGCAGCCAAGGGGCTTCGTACGAGCAGTACTTC. Translated, it gives CASSQGASYEQYF. The V call is TRBV16, the J call TRBJ2-7; a possible D gene is TRBD1 (5 bases). The V end was cut by 2 bases, the J end by 4 bases, with 9 bases between. Germline CDR1 reads KGHSY; CDR2 reads FQNENV. This CDR3 comprises 13 residues. Combining the CDR3 with reference TRBV16 and TRBJ2-7 gives the whole variable domain GEEVAQTPKHLVRGEGQKAKLYCAPIKGHSYVFWYQQVLKNEFKFLISFQNENVFDETGMPKERFSAKCLPNSPCSLEIQATKLEDSAVYFCASSQGASYEQYFGPGTRLTVT.

The CDR3 DNA is TGTGCCAGCAGCTTAGGTGTAGGAACGCGGGGTAATCAGCCCCAGCATTTT. Translation: CASSLGVGTRGNQPQHF. The rearrangement uses TRBV7-8 and TRBJ1-5; D is unresolved. The CDR3 is 17 amino acids. Per the germline V gene, CDR1 is SGHVS and CDR2 is FQNEAQ. V was shortened by 1 base and J by 4 bases, with 17 bases between the two germline ends. The variable domain in full, with the rest retrieved from reference TRBV7-8 and TRBJ1-5, is GAGVSQSPRYKVAKRGQDVALRCDPISGHVSLFWYQQALGQGPEFLTYFQNEAQLDKSGLPSDRFFAERPEGSVSTLKIQRTQQEDSAVYLCASSLGVGTRGNQPQHFGDGTRLSIL.

The chain combines TRBV9 with TRBJ2-3; 10 bases fit TRBD2. V lost 4 bases, J lost 4 bases, and 3 bases stayed unmatched. The CDR3 consists of 14 residues. CDR1 SGDLS and CDR2 YYNGEE come from the germline V gene. The CDR3: CASSPGTSADTQYF. The CDR3 nucleotides read TGTGCCAGCAGCCCCGGGACTAGCGCAGATACGCAGTATTTT.

This clone was detected a few times. CDR3 sequence: CASSQPKRELYNEQFF. The CDR3 region has the DNA TGCGCCAGCAGCCAACCTAAGCGGGAGCTCTACAATGAGCAGTTCTTC. This rearrangement joins TRBV4-1 to TRBJ2-1; TRBD2 aligns across 8 bases. This CDR3 region has 16 residues. Looked up from germline, CDR1 is MGHRA and CDR2 is YSYEKL. Trimming cost V 2 bases and J 3 bases; bases outside gene matches: 6.

This clone was seen more than once but under ten times. The CDR3 loop is CASSLSPSTDYYEQYF. In nucleotides, the CDR3 is TGTGCCAGCAGCTTATCCCCCTCGACGGATTACTACGAGCAGTACTTC. This chain connects TRBV7-2 to TRBJ2-7; the D is unclear. V was shortened by 2 bases and J by 3 bases, with 17 bases between the two germline ends. Germline loops: CDR1 SGHTA, CDR2 FQGNSA. This CDR3 is built from 16 residues.

This clone showed up just a few times. The chain carries TRBV7-9 and TRBJ2-1; D call uncertain. V gave up 4 bases and J gave up 5 bases, with 21 bases separating them. Germline CDR1 is SEHNR and CDR2 is FQNEAQ (reference sequence). This CDR3 is 17 amino acids long. In DNA form, the CDR3 reads TGTGCCAGCAGCTATAACCAGTTCAGAGGTTGGGACAATGAGCAGTTCTTC. Its protein is CASSYNQFRGWDNEQFF.

In regard to this clone: Other DNA sequences of this sample code for an identical CDR3. The chain uses TRBV5-1 and TRBJ2-3; possibly TRBD1 for D (5 bases). The germline gives CDR1 SGHRS, CDR2 YFSETQ. The CDR3 length is 14 residues. V lost 0 bases to trimming and J lost 1 base, with 6 bases between them. The CDR3 reads CASSLVQGTDTQYF. As DNA, the CDR3 is TGCGCCAGCAGCTTGGTACAGGGCACAGATACGCAGTATTTT. The whole variable domain, filled in from reference TRBV5-1 and TRBJ2-3, reads KAGVTQTPRYLIKTRGQQVTLSCSPISGHRSVSWYQQTPGQGLQFLFEYFSETQRNKGNFPGRFSGRQFSNSRSEMNVSTLELGDSALYLCASSLVQGTDTQYFGPGTRLTVL.

This chain links TRBV6-6 with TRBJ2-7; 7 nucleotides match TRBD1. The germline V gene has CDR1 MNHNY and CDR2 SVGAGI (reference sequence). The CDR3 has 13 residues. The J segment lost 4 bases and the V segment lost 10 bases, leaving 10 bases of the junction unmatched. The CDR3 sequence: CATSGTERYEQYF. In DNA form, the CDR3 reads TGTGCCACTTCCGGGACAGAGAGGTACGAGCAGTACTTC.

The rearrangement links TRBV4-3 to TRBJ2-1, with a weak D call TRBD2 (5 bases). V dropped 1 base and J dropped 10 bases, with 8 bases sitting between them. CDR1 is LGHNA and CDR2 is YSLEER in the germline V gene. The CDR3 is 12 residues long. CDR3 protein: CASSQGREEQFF. CDR3 nucleotide sequence: TGCGCCAGCAGCCAAGGTAGGGAGGAGCAGTTCTTC.

This chain connects TRBV6-5 to TRBJ2-1, with TRBD2 identical over 7 bases. Unmatched junction bases numbered 6, after V lost 1 base and J lost 6 bases. This CDR3 contains 15 residues. Germline V gives CDR1 MNHEY, CDR2 SVGAGI. The CDR3 here is CASSYYAGVVNEQFF. The CDR3 nucleotides read TGTGCCAGCAGTTACTACGCGGGAGTGGTCAATGAGCAGTTCTTC.

This chain connects TRBV19 to TRBJ1-2, with 7 positions matching TRBD1. Germline trimming cut 4 bases from V and 2 bases from J; bases unmatched to any gene: 10. The CDR3 is made up of 16 amino acids. Per germline, CDR1 LNHDA and CDR2 SQIVND (reference sequence). The CDR3 reads CASSKMSGTANYGYTF. CDR3 in DNA: TGTGCCAGTAGTAAAATGTCTGGGACAGCAAACTATGGCTACACCTTC.

The rearrangement links TRBV28 to TRBJ1-2; possible D gene TRBD1, 6 bases. This CDR3 is 13 amino acids long. Germline CDR1 and CDR2: MDHEN and SYDVKM. Trimming removed 6 bases at V and 2 bases at J, with 10 bases between. The CDR3 is CASSQGQNYGYTF. The CDR3, as DNA: TGTGCCAGCAGCCAGGGACAAAACTATGGCTACACCTTC.

This clone has a handful of counts. The chain is built from TRBV6-5 and TRBJ1-5; D gene unclear. The CDR3 spans 13 residues. V dropped 6 bases and J dropped 0 bases, with 6 bases sitting between them. Germline lookup yields CDR1 MNHEY and CDR2 SVGAGI. The CDR3 region is CASRTRSNQPQHF. Written as DNA, the CDR3 is TGTGCCAGCAGGACACGTAGCAATCAGCCCCAGCATTTT.

The chain couples TRBV28 to TRBJ1-1, with no clear D. V was shortened by 3 bases and J by 3 bases, with 5 bases between the two germline ends. This CDR3 region has 12 residues. Germline V lookup: CDR1 MDHEN, CDR2 SYDVKM. The chain's CDR3 is CASSFGHTEAFF. The CDR3 DNA reads as TGTGCCAGCAGTTTTGGGCACACTGAAGCTTTCTTT.

This sequence joins TRBV10-3 and TRBJ2-4; TRBD2 aligns across 13 bases. The length of the CDR3 is 18 residues. Germline trimming cut 2 bases from V and 0 bases from J; bases unmatched to any gene: 4. Germline CDR1 and CDR2: ENHRY and SYGVKD. DNA for the CDR3: TGTGCCATCAGTGAGGGGACTAGCGGGACCGGAGCCAAAAACATTCAGTACTTC. Translating it yields CAISEGTSGTGAKNIQYF.

CDR3 DNA: TGTGCCAGCAGACGGGCCGGTGAAAAACTGTTTTTT. Protein: CASRRAGEKLFF. The chain recombines TRBV2 with TRBJ1-4; D call uncertain. V was pared by 6 bases and J by 7 bases, with 9 bases between. Per germline, CDR1 SNHLY and CDR2 FYNNEI. CDR3 length: 12 residues.

The sample holds a few counts of this clone. The chain uses TRBV2 and TRBJ2-3; TRBD1 matches 9 bases. The V segment lost 6 bases and the J segment 1 base; nucleotides outside the gene matches: 8. This CDR3 comprises 16 residues. Germline V CDR1 and CDR2: SNHLY, FYNNEI. The CDR3: CASRRRRDRGTDTQYF. CDR3 sequence (DNA): TGTGCCAGCAGGAGGCGTCGGGACAGGGGCACAGATACGCAGTATTTT.